Shown below are 22 T cell receptor beta chains from a single sample sequenced in a study of cytomegalovirus exposure and HLA in healthy donors. Amplification used 60 Vbeta primers and 13 Jbeta primers. This table comes from immunoSEQ multiplex PCR, and its TCRdb copy is limited to in-frame clones, with some not included. The sample carries about 190,000 clones, 70% to 75% recorded once. Sample: PBMCs. These receptors were obtained from a man aged 25-45 years in good health and CMV-seropositive.

This chain uses TRBV19 with TRBJ2-3; possible D gene TRBD2, 5 bases. The CDR3 length is 16 residues. Trimming pared 4 bases from V and 2 bases from J, leaving 16 bases between. The V gene's germline CDR1 is LNHDA and CDR2 SQIVND (reference sequence). The CDR3 DNA is TGTGCCAGTAGTACTTTAACCGGACTTCTCACAGATACGCAGTATTTT. As protein: CASSTLTGLLTDTQYF.

This chain links TRBV7-2 with TRBJ2-5; 11 nucleotides align to TRBD2. The end of the DNA fits TRBJ2-7 better, so the J call may be wrong. CDR1 is SGHTA and CDR2 is FQGNSA in the germline V gene. The CDR3 sequence is 15 residues long. The chain's CDR3 is CASSLEALAGGEQYF. The DNA of the CDR3 is TGTGCCAGCAGCTTAGAAGCTCTAGCGGGAGGCGAGCAGTACTTC.

The V call is TRBV7-2, the J call TRBJ2-7; D possibly corresponds to TRBD2 (7 bases). Germline V gives CDR1 SGHTA, CDR2 FQGNSA. The CDR3 is 15 residues long. V was shortened by 5 bases and J by 5 bases, with 19 bases between the two germline ends. In DNA, the CDR3 is TGTGCCAGCAGCCTAGTAGGAGGGGGGGAGCACGAGCAGTACTTC. Its protein product is CASSLVGGGEHEQYF.

This chain connects TRBV6-5 to TRBJ2-3; D is unresolved. Germline assignment: CDR1 MNHEY and CDR2 SVGAGI. The CDR3 runs to 14 residues. Trimming shortened V by 6 bases and J by 0 bases, and 10 bases separated the two germline ends. The CDR3 loop is CASRAAFSTDTQYF. DNA for the CDR3: TGTGCCAGCAGGGCGGCCTTCAGCACAGATACGCAGTATTTT.

V is TRBV19 and J is TRBJ2-1; no reliable D call. Looked up from germline, CDR1 is LNHDA and CDR2 is SQIVND (reference sequence). This CDR3 is 13 amino acids long. V was pared by 5 bases and J by 4 bases, with 9 bases between. CDR3 region: CASSAGVYNEQFF. CDR3 nucleotide sequence: TGTGCCAGTAGTGCTGGAGTTTACAATGAGCAGTTCTTC.

The chain has TRBV30 and TRBJ2-5; TRBD2 agrees at 13 bases. V was pared by 4 bases and J by 2 bases, with 4 bases of the junction left unmatched. CDR3 length: 15 residues. Per germline, CDR1 GTSNPN and CDR2 SVGIG (reference sequence). CDR3: CAWKTGLAGQETQYF. CDR3 coding DNA: TGTGCCTGGAAGACGGGACTAGCGGGACAAGAGACCCAGTACTTC.

This clone has only a few counts. This chain connects TRBV7-8 to TRBJ2-7, with D maybe TRBD1 (6 bases). Per the germline V gene, CDR1 is SGHVS and CDR2 is FQNEAQ. The CDR3 runs 15 residues. The ends were cut back, 5 bases at V and 0 bases at J, with 14 bases in the middle. The CDR3: CASSPLGGASYEQYF. The CDR3 nucleotides are TGTGCCAGCAGCCCCCTAGGGGGAGCCTCCTACGAGCAGTACTTC.

V is TRBV6-5 and J is TRBJ2-1; D unclear. V was trimmed by 3 bases and J by 7 bases, leaving 4 bases between them. The CDR3 totals 11 residues. Germline V CDR1 and CDR2: MNHEY, SVGAGI. CDR3 residues: CASSYNNEQFF. The CDR3, as DNA: TGTGCCAGCAGTTATAATAATGAGCAGTTCTTC.

This clone was counted between two and nine times. The chain couples TRBV4-3 to TRBJ2-7; 7 bases agree with TRBD2. Trimming took 1 base from V and 1 from J; bases not matched to a gene: 4. The CDR3 is 15 amino acids. Germline loops: CDR1 LGHNA, CDR2 YSLEER. The CDR3 region is CASSQGGGLSYEQYF. CDR3 DNA: TGCGCCAGCAGCCAAGGGGGGGGATTATCCTACGAGCAGTACTTC.

The CDR3 here is CASSLTGIDEQYF. For the CDR3, the DNA is TGTGCCAGCAGCTTGACAGGGATAGACGAGCAGTACTTC. This chain connects TRBV5-6 to TRBJ2-7, with a tentative D call TRBD1 (6 bases). The CDR3 spans 13 residues. Germline V lookup: CDR1 SGHDT, CDR2 YYEEEE. V was cut by 1 base and J by 5 bases, with 10 bases left in between.

V gene TRBV18 combines with J gene TRBJ2-7; 7 positions match TRBD1. V was pared by 1 base and J by 4 bases, with 4 bases of the junction left unmatched. The CDR3 extends over 14 amino acids. Per germline, CDR1 KGHSH and CDR2 LQKENI. The CDR3, as DNA: TGTGCCAGCTCACCACAACAGGGGTTATACGAGCAGTACTTC. It specifies CASSPQQGLYEQYF. The variable domain in full, completed from reference TRBV18 and TRBJ2-7, reads NAGVMQNPRHLVRRRGQEARLRCSPMKGHSHVYWYRQLPEEGLKFMVYLQKENIIDESGMPKERFSAEFPKEGPSILRIQQVVRGDSAAYFCASSPQQGLYEQYFGPGTRLTVT.

The chain carries TRBV25-1 and TRBJ2-1; 14 bases align to TRBD2. The trim removed 9 bases at V and 15 bases at J, leaving 13 bases unmatched. The CDR3 totals 14 residues. Germline values: CDR1 MGHDK, CDR2 SYGVNS. The CDR3 here is CASTGLAGAPGLFF. The CDR3 nucleotides read TGTGCCAGTACGGGACTAGCGGGAGCCCCCGGTCTGTTCTTC.

V and J are TRBV29-1 and TRBJ1-2, with 8 bases aligning to TRBD1. V shed 4 bases, J shed 6 bases, and the junction held 4 bases outside the gene matches. This CDR3 spans 12 amino acids. CDR1 is SQVTM, CDR2 ANQGSEA, per germline. In DNA form, the CDR3 reads TGCAGCGTTGCTGGACAGGGAAATGGCTACACCTTC. Its translation is CSVAGQGNGYTF.

This chain joins TRBV19 and TRBJ1-1, with D possibly TRBD1 on 5 matching bases. Germline loops: CDR1 LNHDA, CDR2 SQIVND (reference sequence). With 7 bases removed from V and 2 bases from J, the gap between germline ends came to 20 bases. The CDR3 length is 16 residues. This CDR3 reads CASTNQPGVANTEAFF. Written as DNA, the CDR3 is TGTGCCAGTACCAACCAACCGGGGGTGGCCAACACTGAAGCTTTCTTT.

CDR3 sequence: CASKTGGGLRDTQYF. In DNA form, the CDR3 reads TGTGCCAGCAAGACCGGGGGGGGTCTCCGGGATACGCAGTATTTT. The chain carries TRBV5-4 and TRBJ2-3, with 8 positions matching TRBD2. The CDR3 has 15 residues. Trimming cost V 6 bases and J 6 bases; bases outside gene matches: 12. The germline gives CDR1 SGHNT, CDR2 YYREEE (reference sequence). The full variable domain, in which reference TRBV5-4 and TRBJ2-3 provide the parts outside the CDR3, is ETGVTQSPTHLIKTRGQQVTLRCSSQSGHNTVSWYQQALGQGPQFIFQYYREEENGRGNFPPRFSGLQFPNYSSELNVNALELDDSALYLCASKTGGGLRDTQYFGPGTRLTVL.

This clone occurred once. The chain joins TRBV5-1 to TRBJ1-4; D is ambiguous. The CDR3 spans 15 residues. Per the germline V gene, CDR1 is SGHRS and CDR2 is YFSETQ. V lost 0 bases and J lost 5, with 11 bases in between. CDR3 sequence (DNA): TGCGCCAGCAGCTTGGAATCGGGAAGGAATGAAAAACTGTTTTTT. Translated: CASSLESGRNEKLFF. Using reference TRBV5-1 and TRBJ1-4 for the parts outside the CDR3, the full variable domain is KAGVTQTPRYLIKTRGQQVTLSCSPISGHRSVSWYQQTPGQGLQFLFEYFSETQRNKGNFPGRFSGRQFSNSRSEMNVSTLELGDSALYLCASSLESGRNEKLFFGSGTQLSVL.

The V gene is TRBV30, the J gene TRBJ2-7; a weak D match, TRBD1 (6 bases). CDR3 size: 12 residues. Trimming took 5 bases from V and 0 from J, leaving 8 bases between them. Germline CDR1 is GTSNPN and CDR2 is SVGIG (reference sequence). The CDR3, as DNA: TGTGCCTGGTCGGGACACTCCTACGAGCAGTACTTC. Its translation: CAWSGHSYEQYF.

This chain uses TRBV6-5 with TRBJ1-6, with 8 bases identical to TRBD1. Trimming cost V 2 bases and J 3 bases; bases outside gene matches: 3. The germline gives CDR1 MNHEY, CDR2 SVGAGI. This CDR3 has 16 amino acids. This CDR3 is CASSYQDRGYNSPLHF. The CDR3 nucleotides are TGTGCCAGCAGTTACCAAGACAGGGGCTATAATTCACCCCTCCACTTT.

V is TRBV7-6 and J is TRBJ1-1; D is perhaps TRBD1 (5 bases). The CDR3 extends over 14 amino acids. V lost 5 bases and J 4 bases, leaving 14 bases between the germline ends. CDR1 is SGHVS, CDR2 FNYEAQ, per germline. The CDR3 region is CASSPVDTSTEAFF. The CDR3, as DNA: TGTGCCAGCAGCCCGGTGGACACGAGCACTGAAGCTTTCTTT.

V and J are TRBV7-6 and TRBJ1-1; TRBD1 matches at 9 bases. The CDR3 covers 18 residues. Trimming at V came to 1 base and at J to 3 bases, leaving 12 bases not matched to a gene. Germline lookup yields CDR1 SGHVS and CDR2 FNYEAQ. CDR3: CASSLGGHRGPTDTEAFF. The CDR3 nucleotides are TGTGCCAGCAGCTTAGGGGGGCACAGGGGGCCCACGGACACTGAAGCTTTCTTT.

The chain recombines TRBV10-3 with TRBJ1-3, with D possibly matching TRBD1 (6 bases). V dropped 7 bases and J dropped 4 bases, with 17 bases sitting between them. The germline CDR1 and CDR2 sequences are ENHRY and SYGVKD. The length of the CDR3 is 15 residues. CDR3 loop: CAITEGQRGGNTIYF. The DNA of the CDR3 is TGTGCCATCACCGAAGGACAGCGAGGCGGAAACACCATATATTTT.

The chain combines TRBV7-2 with TRBJ1-5, with D perhaps TRBD1 (5 bases). This CDR3 contains 14 residues. Germline assignment: CDR1 SGHTA and CDR2 FQGNSA. The V end was cut by 1 base, the J end by 2 bases, with 6 bases between. DNA for the CDR3: TGTGCCAGCAGCTTAGAAGGGGGCAATCAGCCCCAGCATTTT. Amino acids: CASSLEGGNQPQHF.